Following are 10 T cell receptor beta chains from one sample sequenced in a study of cytomegalovirus exposure and HLA in healthy donors. 60 Vbeta and 13 Jbeta primers were used in PCR. The data were produced by immunoSEQ multiplex PCR, yet TCRdb's version contains in-frame clones alone and is incomplete. The sample yields roughly 120,000 clones, less than 85% seen once. Sequencing was carried out using PBMCs. The receptors stem from a woman aged 40 to 49 in good health and CMV-seronegative.

This chain joins TRBV1 and TRBJ2-3; whether TRBD2, the table's D call, matches the DNA was not checked. TRBV1 is deemed a pseudogene. The CDR3 is 13 amino acids. The CDR3 sequence is CTSSRTNTDTQYF. The CDR3 region has the DNA TGCACCAGCAGCCGGACTAACACAGATACGCAGTATTTT.

This clone is a singleton in its sample. The chain recombines TRBV4-2 with TRBJ2-1; 7 bases line up with TRBD2. J gave up 4 bases and V 5 bases, and 14 bases lay outside the gene matches. CDR3 length equals 17 residues. CDR1 is LGHNA, CDR2 YNFKEQ, per germline. The DNA for the CDR3 is TGTGCCAGCAGCGCGCGACTCTTCGCGGGAGAGTACAATGAGCAGTTCTTC. This sequence encodes CASSARLFAGEYNEQFF.

The V gene is TRBV28, the J gene TRBJ1-4; D call uncertain. The V and J ends lost 5 bases and 6 bases respectively, with 10 bases between them. The V gene's germline CDR1 is MDHEN and CDR2 SYDVKM. The CDR3 is made up of 13 amino acids. The CDR3 loop reads CASSARGHEKLFF. CDR3 coding DNA: TGTGCCAGCAGTGCCCGGGGTCATGAAAAACTGTTTTTT.

The chain joins TRBV4-3 to TRBJ2-5; TRBD2 matches at 11 bases. CDR3 length: 17 amino acids. The junction had 5 bases not matched to a gene; V was cut back by 0 bases and J by 2 bases. CDR1 and CDR2 (germline): LGHNA, YSLEER. This chain's CDR3 is CASSQDLAGGTQETQYF. The CDR3 region has the DNA TGCGCCAGCAGCCAAGATTTAGCGGGGGGGACACAAGAGACCCAGTACTTC.

The chain is built from TRBV5-1 and TRBJ2-2; the match to TRBD2 covers 12 bases. Germline lookup yields CDR1 SGHRS and CDR2 YFSETQ. The CDR3 is 18 amino acids. J gave up 6 bases and V 0 bases, and 9 bases lay outside the gene matches. The CDR3 here is CASSLDLAGGPHSGELFF. CDR3 bases: TGCGCCAGCAGCTTGGATCTAGCGGGGGGGCCCCATTCCGGGGAGCTGTTTTTT.

The chain joins TRBV5-1 to TRBJ2-6, with D possibly TRBD2 on 5 matching bases. V shed 1 base and J shed 4 bases, with 12 bases lying between them. Germline V CDR1 and CDR2: SGHRS, YFSETQ. The CDR3 spans 16 residues. The CDR3 reads CASSLNGERGANVLTF. CDR3 coding DNA: TGCGCCAGCAGCTTGAATGGGGAGCGAGGGGCCAACGTCCTGACTTTC. Drawing the rest from reference TRBV5-1 and TRBJ2-6, the complete variable domain is KAGVTQTPRYLIKTRGQQVTLSCSPISGHRSVSWYQQTPGQGLQFLFEYFSETQRNKGNFPGRFSGRQFSNSRSEMNVSTLELGDSALYLCASSLNGERGANVLTFGAGSRLTVL.

This clone was counted only a few times. The J gene is TRBJ1-4, the V gene TRBV2; no reliable D call. Germline V lookup: CDR1 SNHLY, CDR2 FYNNEI. This CDR3 has 12 amino acids. V lost 6 bases and J lost 14, with 16 bases in between. CDR3 in amino acids: CASSPRREGLFF. The DNA of the CDR3 is TGTGCCAGCAGCCCCCGGCGGGAGGGTCTGTTTTTT.

This clone showed up just a few times. This chain uses TRBV6-6 with TRBJ1-2; 8 nucleotides line up with TRBD1. The CDR3 contains 14 residues. Germline-derived CDR1 and CDR2 are MNHNY and SVGAGI (reference sequence). The junction had 5 bases not matched to a gene; V was cut back by 6 bases and J by 2 bases. The CDR3 region is CASRDTGGNYGYTF. CDR3 coding DNA: TGTGCCAGCAGGGACACAGGGGGAAACTATGGCTACACCTTC.

The chain employs TRBV12-5 and TRBJ2-3, with TRBD2 as a possible D gene (7 bases). The V gene lost 1 base and the J gene lost 8 bases, with 13 bases spanning the gap. Germline CDR1 is LGHNT and CDR2 is FRNRAP. The CDR3 totals 14 residues. The CDR3 coding sequence is TGTGCTAGTGGTTTGGATGGGGGGGCCGGTACGCAGTATTTT. This sequence encodes CASGLDGGAGTQYF.

This clone came up a few times. This sequence joins TRBV5-4 and TRBJ2-5; D perhaps matches TRBD1 (6 bases). Trimming removed 5 bases at V and 5 bases at J, with 16 bases between. CDR1 is SGHNT, CDR2 YYREEE, per germline (reference sequence). The CDR3 is 14 amino acids. The CDR3: CASSNRAPGETQYF. In DNA, the CDR3 is TGTGCCAGCAGTAACAGGGCACCCGGGGAGACCCAGTACTTC. The full variable domain, completed using reference TRBV5-4 and TRBJ2-5, is ETGVTQSPTHLIKTRGQQVTLRCSSQSGHNTVSWYQQALGQGPQFIFQYYREEENGRGNFPPRFSGLQFPNYSSELNVNALELDDSALYLCASSNRAPGETQYFGPGTRLLVL.